The present T cell receptor beta chain was sequenced within a study of patients and donors after allogeneic stem cell transplantation. This clonotype was seen a handful of times. TCRdb independently ran MiXCR on the RT-PCR reads; one entry per CDR3 protein. Here the sample spans tens of thousands of distinct CDR3 sequences, roughly 50% being singletons. The CDR3 extends over 17 amino acids. Germline assignment: CDR1 SGHTA and CDR2 FQGNSA. V was cut by 2 bases and J by 0 bases, with 14 bases left in between. The chain combines TRBV7-2 with TRBJ1-3; no clear D gene. This clonotype was sampled from a human donor who was either an allogeneic HSCT recipient or a stem cell or donor lymphocyte infusion donor (not recorded which). It is not recorded whose cells these are; they may come from a transplant donor. Sequencing input: blood, either unsorted or a sorted T cell fraction (not recorded which). DNA of the CDR3: TGTGCCAGCAGCTTAAATTATCAGTTTATCTCTGGAAACACCATATATTTT. Encoded protein: CASSLNYQFISGNTIYF. Complete variable domain (other parts from reference TRBV7-2 and TRBJ1-3): GAGVSQSPSNKVTEKGKDVELRCDPISGHTALYWYRQSLGQGLEFLIYFQGNSAPDKSGLPSDRFSAERTGGSVSTLTIQRTQQEDSAVYLCASSLNYQFISGNTIYFGEGSWLTVV.